This is a list of T cell receptor beta chains from one sample in a study of beta chain features in type 1 diabetes. The table came from immunoSEQ multiplex PCR; TCRdb's copy has only in-frame clones and leaves some out. The sample has 130,000 to 150,000 clones; about a tenth are singletons. The sample taken for sequencing was central memory CD4+ T cells from blood. All receptors derive from a man between 18 and 29 years old in good health. CDR3s include the opening cysteine and the closing phenylalanine or tryptophan. D genes are given only for firm matches. Clone size, where shown, is once, few, many, or a class for clones that have expanded.

clone size: once; J gene: TRBJ1-2; V gene: TRBV11-2; D gene: TRBD1; CDR3 DNA: TGTGCCAGCAGCCTGACAGGGGATGGCTATGGCTACACCTTC; CDR3 protein: CASSLTGDGYGYTF
clone size: many; J gene: TRBJ2-1; V gene: TRBV25-1; D gene: NA; CDR3 DNA: TGTGCCAGCAGTGAGGGCCGCTCCTACAATGAGCAGTTCTTC; CDR3 protein: CASSEGRSYNEQFF
clone size: NA; J gene: TRBJ1-2; V gene: TRBV18; D gene: NA; CDR3 DNA: TGTGCCAGCTCACCACCACAAACAGGGTCGAATGGCTACACCTTC; CDR3 protein: CASSPPQTGSNGYTF
clone size: few; J gene: TRBJ2-1; V gene: TRBV6-1; D gene: TRBD2; CDR3 DNA: TGTGCCAGCAGTCGAACGGGGACTAGCAATGAGCAGTTCTTC; CDR3 protein: CASSRTGTSNEQFF
clone size: NA; J gene: TRBJ2-3; V gene: TRBV4-2; D gene: TRBD2; CDR3 DNA: TGTGCCAGCAGCACCCGGACTAGCGGGGCTTTCACAGATACGCAGTATTTT; CDR3 protein: CASSTRTSGAFTDTQYF
clone size: NA; J gene: TRBJ2-5; V gene: TRBV4-3; D gene: NA; CDR3 DNA: TGCGCCAGCAGCCCTTCCCTTAACCAAGAGACCCAGTACTTC; CDR3 protein: CASSPSLNQETQYF
clone size: many; J gene: TRBJ2-3; V gene: TRBV7-2; D gene: TRBD2; CDR3 DNA: TGTGCCAGCAGCTCGTCTAGCGGGGGTCCGGGTACGCAGTATTTT; CDR3 protein: CASSSSSGGPGTQYF
clone size: NA; J gene: TRBJ2-7; V gene: TRBV5-4; D gene: TRBD1; CDR3 DNA: TGTGCCAGCAGCTTGGCCGGGGGACAGGGCTACGAGCAGTACTTC; CDR3 protein: CASSLAGGQGYEQYF
clone size: few; J gene: TRBJ2-3; V gene: TRBV4-1; D gene: TRBD2; CDR3 DNA: TGCGCCAGCACCCGTTTTGCGGGGGACACAGATACGCAGTATTTT; CDR3 protein: CASTRFAGDTDTQYF
clone size: many; J gene: TRBJ2-5; V gene: TRBV5-4; D gene: NA; CDR3 DNA: TGTGCCAGCAGCTTGGTTGGGGGAGGAGAGACCCAGTACTTC; CDR3 protein: CASSLVGGGETQYF
clone size: NA; J gene: TRBJ1-2; V gene: TRBV5-8; D gene: NA; CDR3 DNA: TGTGCCAGCAGCTTGCCAGGGCTTATCTATGGCTACACCTTC; CDR3 protein: CASSLPGLIYGYTF
clone size: NA; J gene: TRBJ2-3; V gene: TRBV9; D gene: NA; CDR3 DNA: TGTGCCAGCAGCGTATTAAGTGCCGGGACAGATACGCAGTATTTT; CDR3 protein: CASSVLSAGTDTQYF
clone size: few; J gene: TRBJ2-3; V gene: TRBV6-5; D gene: NA; CDR3 DNA: TGTGCCAGCGGGGGGGGGCTCACAGATACGCAGTATTTT; CDR3 protein: CASGGGLTDTQYF
clone size: few; J gene: TRBJ2-5; V gene: TRBV7-9; D gene: NA; CDR3 DNA: TGTGCCAGCAGCGATTACAGGGCGTACCAAGAGACCCAGTACTTC; CDR3 protein: CASSDYRAYQETQYF
clone size: NA; J gene: TRBJ2-3; V gene: TRBV30; D gene: NA; CDR3 DNA: TGTGCCCGAAGGGGGGGCTCAGATACGCAGTATTTT; CDR3 protein: CARRGGSDTQYF
clone size: few; J gene: TRBJ1-5; V gene: TRBV5-1; D gene: NA; CDR3 DNA: TGCGCCAGCAGCCTAGAGGGTGGGTCGCGGCAGCCCCAGCATTTT; CDR3 protein: CASSLEGGSRQPQHF
clone size: few; J gene: TRBJ1-2; V gene: TRBV4-2; D gene: TRBD1; CDR3 DNA: TGTGCCAGCACCAACCAAGGACAGGGAGACTATGGCTACACCTTC; CDR3 protein: CASTNQGQGDYGYTF
clone size: few; J gene: TRBJ1-1; V gene: TRBV9; D gene: TRBD1; CDR3 DNA: TGTGCCAGCAGCGCCCAAGGACAGGGATTTTCTGAAGCTTTCTTT; CDR3 protein: CASSAQGQGFSEAFF
clone size: NA; J gene: TRBJ1-3; V gene: TRBV4-1; D gene: NA; CDR3 DNA: TGCGCCAGCAGCCAAGATCAGGGCGAGGCATCCGGAAACACCATATATTTT; CDR3 protein: CASSQDQGEASGNTIYF
clone size: NA; J gene: TRBJ1-1; V gene: TRBV2; D gene: NA; CDR3 DNA: TGTGCCAGCAACCAGGACAGCGTCTCTGAAGCTTTCTTT; CDR3 protein: CASNQDSVSEAFF
clone size: many; J gene: TRBJ1-2; V gene: TRBV5-4; D gene: NA; CDR3 DNA: TGTGCCAGCAGACAGGGAAACTATGGCTACACCTTC; CDR3 protein: CASRQGNYGYTF
clone size: few; J gene: TRBJ2-7; V gene: TRBV18; D gene: TRBD1; CDR3 DNA: TGTGCCAGCTCACGAGGGACAGGGAGCTCCTTTGAGCAGTACTTC; CDR3 protein: CASSRGTGSSFEQYF
clone size: NA; J gene: TRBJ1-6; V gene: TRBV12-1; D gene: NA; CDR3 DNA: TGTGCCAGCAGCTTTGATTCCGTGGGGCTTGGGTTTTCACCCCTCCACTTT; CDR3 protein: CASSFDSVGLGFSPLHF
clone size: few; J gene: TRBJ1-2; V gene: TRBV6-5; D gene: NA; CDR3 DNA: TGTGCCAGCAGCACTACGGGACTCAGGGCGTATGGCTACACCTTC; CDR3 protein: CASSTTGLRAYGYTF
clone size: NA; J gene: TRBJ1-2; V gene: TRBV18; D gene: NA; CDR3 DNA: TGTGCCAGCTCACCCCAGACAGCAAACTATGGCTACACCTTC; CDR3 protein: CASSPQTANYGYTF
clone size: NA; J gene: TRBJ2-7; V gene: TRBV5-4; D gene: NA; CDR3 DNA: TGTGCCAGCAGCTTGGAATCCCGCCGGGGTCGCGAGCAGTACTTC; CDR3 protein: CASSLESRRGREQYF
clone size: NA; J gene: TRBJ2-2; V gene: TRBV7-2; D gene: NA; CDR3 DNA: TGTGCCAGCAGCTTAGTGGCAGGGATAGCCGGGGAGCTGTTTTTT; CDR3 protein: CASSLVAGIAGELFF
clone size: few; J gene: TRBJ1-2; V gene: TRBV28; D gene: NA; CDR3 DNA: TGTGCCAGCAGTTTATGGGACAGTCTCAACTATGGCTACACCTTC; CDR3 protein: CASSLWDSLNYGYTF
clone size: NA; J gene: TRBJ2-2; V gene: TRBV11-3; D gene: TRBD1; CDR3 DNA: TGTGCCAGCAGCAAGGGACAGGGCAACACCGGGGAGCTGTTTTTT; CDR3 protein: CASSKGQGNTGELFF
clone size: NA; J gene: TRBJ2-2; V gene: TRBV30; D gene: NA; CDR3 DNA: TGTGCCTGTCACTCCCCCGGGGAGCTGTTTTTT; CDR3 protein: CACHSPGELFF
clone size: NA; J gene: TRBJ2-2; V gene: TRBV9; D gene: TRBD2; CDR3 DNA: TGTGCCAGCAGCGTAGCCCCGACTAGCGCCTTAAACACCGGGGAGCTGTTTTTT; CDR3 protein: CASSVAPTSALNTGELFF
clone size: NA; J gene: TRBJ1-4; V gene: TRBV7-9; D gene: NA; CDR3 DNA: TGTGCCAGCAGCTTACAGGGAATTGAAAAACTGTTTTTT; CDR3 protein: CASSLQGIEKLFF
clone size: few; J gene: TRBJ1-2; V gene: TRBV5-4; D gene: NA; CDR3 DNA: TGTGCCAGCAGCTTGATACAGGGCGACGGCTACACCTTC; CDR3 protein: CASSLIQGDGYTF
clone size: NA; J gene: TRBJ2-7; V gene: TRBV5-1; D gene: NA; CDR3 DNA: TGCGCCAGCAGCAGGACAGCTTCGGGGGGCCTATCTTACGAGCAGTACTTC; CDR3 protein: CASSRTASGGLSYEQYF
clone size: few; J gene: TRBJ2-1; V gene: TRBV5-6; D gene: NA; CDR3 DNA: TGTGCCAGCAGCTTGGGACAAGGATACAATGAGCAGTTCTTC; CDR3 protein: CASSLGQGYNEQFF
clone size: NA; J gene: TRBJ2-2; V gene: TRBV5-5; D gene: NA; CDR3 DNA: TGTGCCAGCAGCTTGGCCGGATCCAGGGCCGGGGAGCTGTTTTTT; CDR3 protein: CASSLAGSRAGELFF
clone size: few; J gene: TRBJ2-1; V gene: TRBV2; D gene: TRBD1; CDR3 DNA: TGTGCCAGCAGGACCGGGACAGGGAGAGGGCACAATGAGCAGTTCTTC; CDR3 protein: CASRTGTGRGHNEQFF
clone size: few; J gene: TRBJ1-1; V gene: TRBV29-1; D gene: NA; CDR3 DNA: TGCAGCGTTGGCAGTAACACTGAAGCTTTCTTT; CDR3 protein: CSVGSNTEAFF
clone size: NA; J gene: TRBJ2-2; V gene: TRBV27; D gene: TRBD2; CDR3 DNA: TGTGCCAGCAGTTCCCGAGGGAGCGGGGGGGCCGGGGAGCTGTTTTTT; CDR3 protein: CASSSRGSGGAGELFF
clone size: few; J gene: TRBJ2-7; V gene: TRBV18; D gene: NA; CDR3 DNA: TGTGCCAGCTCACCGGGGCGGGGAAACATCTACGAGCAGTACTTC; CDR3 protein: CASSPGRGNIYEQYF
clone size: many; J gene: TRBJ1-5; V gene: TRBV4-3; D gene: NA; CDR3 DNA: TGCGCCAGCAGCCAAAACGCACGGAATCAGCCCCAGCATTTT; CDR3 protein: CASSQNARNQPQHF
clone size: NA; J gene: TRBJ1-2; V gene: TRBV5-6; D gene: TRBD1; CDR3 DNA: TGTGCCAGCATGATCTCCGGGACAGGCTATGGCTACACCTTC; CDR3 protein: CASMISGTGYGYTF
clone size: many; J gene: TRBJ1-2; V gene: TRBV29-1; D gene: NA; CDR3 DNA: TGCAGCGTATTCACTAACTATGGCTACACCTTC; CDR3 protein: CSVFTNYGYTF
clone size: NA; J gene: TRBJ1-6; V gene: TRBV19; D gene: NA; CDR3 DNA: TGTGCCAGTAGCGACCGCGCGGTAGGGAGGGGTAATTCACCCCTCCACTTT; CDR3 protein: CASSDRAVGRGNSPLHF
clone size: few; J gene: TRBJ2-5; V gene: TRBV19; D gene: NA; CDR3 DNA: TGTGCCAGTAGTATAGGGGCTGCAGAGACCCAGTACTTC; CDR3 protein: CASSIGAAETQYF
clone size: few; J gene: TRBJ1-5; V gene: TRBV9; D gene: NA; CDR3 DNA: TGTGCCAGCAGCGTTTCAGGGGCCCCTTTCAATCAGCCCCAGCATTTT; CDR3 protein: CASSVSGAPFNQPQHF
clone size: few; J gene: TRBJ2-3; V gene: TRBV5-6; D gene: NA; CDR3 DNA: TGTGCCAGCAGCGGACAACAGGGTACAGATACGCAGTATTTT; CDR3 protein: CASSGQQGTDTQYF
clone size: few; J gene: TRBJ1-1; V gene: TRBV6-6; D gene: TRBD1; CDR3 DNA: TGTGCCAGCAATCGGGGACAGGATGGGGCTGAAGCTTTCTTT; CDR3 protein: CASNRGQDGAEAFF
clone size: NA; J gene: TRBJ1-2; V gene: TRBV7-2; D gene: NA; CDR3 DNA: TGTGCCAGCAGCTTACGCGGAGAAGGCTACACCTTC; CDR3 protein: CASSLRGEGYTF
clone size: many; J gene: TRBJ1-2; V gene: TRBV7-9; D gene: TRBD1; CDR3 DNA: TGTGCCAGCAGCTTAGCGCTGGGACAGGGTGGCTATGGCTACACCTTC; CDR3 protein: CASSLALGQGGYGYTF
clone size: NA; J gene: TRBJ2-1; V gene: TRBV6-1; D gene: TRBD1; CDR3 DNA: TGTGCCAGCAGGGGGGGGACAGGGAGCTACAATGAGCAGTTCTTC; CDR3 protein: CASRGGTGSYNEQFF
clone size: NA; J gene: TRBJ2-2; V gene: TRBV5-1; D gene: TRBD1; CDR3 DNA: TGCGCCAGCAGCTTGGCTAGCAGGGGGACCGGGGAGCTGTTTTTT; CDR3 protein: CASSLASRGTGELFF
clone size: many; J gene: TRBJ2-3; V gene: TRBV7-9; D gene: NA; CDR3 DNA: TGTGCCAGCAGCTTATCAGCAGATACGCAGTATTTT; CDR3 protein: CASSLSADTQYF
clone size: NA; J gene: TRBJ2-3; V gene: TRBV5-6; D gene: NA; CDR3 DNA: TGTGCCAGCAGCTTGGGGGGACTTGGCTCGATATCGGGCACAGATACGCAGTATTTT; CDR3 protein: CASSLGGLGSISGTDTQYF